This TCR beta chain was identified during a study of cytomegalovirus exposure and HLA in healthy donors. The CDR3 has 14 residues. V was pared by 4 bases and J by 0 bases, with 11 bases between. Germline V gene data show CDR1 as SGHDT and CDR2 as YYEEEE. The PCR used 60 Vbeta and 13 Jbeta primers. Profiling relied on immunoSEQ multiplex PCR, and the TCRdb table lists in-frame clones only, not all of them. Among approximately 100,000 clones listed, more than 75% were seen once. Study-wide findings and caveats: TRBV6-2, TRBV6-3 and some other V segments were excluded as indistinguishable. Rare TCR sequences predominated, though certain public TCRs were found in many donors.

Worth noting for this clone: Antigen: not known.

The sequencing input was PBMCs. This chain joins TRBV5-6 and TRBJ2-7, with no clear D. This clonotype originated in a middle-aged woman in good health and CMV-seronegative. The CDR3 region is CASSPVAGSYEQYF. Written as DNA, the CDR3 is TGTGCCAGCAGCCCCGTCGCCGGCTCCTACGAGCAGTACTTC.